One sample yielded the 27 T cell receptor beta chains listed below, sequenced in a study of T cells in Graves' hyperthyroidism and ophthalmopathy. Amplified TCR beta CDR3 regions came from RNA transcripts. When the TCR CDR3 underwent first-round RT-PCR, the HTBI primer set was used. One entry per CDR3 protein results from TCRdb running MiXCR on the multiplex PCR reads. This sample carries fewer than 350,000 distinct CDR3 sequences, 20% to 25% of them seen once, and the ten largest clones take around 48%. Sequencing was carried out using blood. Receptors originate from a woman in her forties or fifties with Graves' hyperthyroidism.

This clonotype was counted at least ten times. The chain links TRBV12-3 or TRBV12-4 to TRBJ2-1, with TRBD2 matching over 7 bases. V trimming: 4 bases; J trimming: 1 base; junction bases outside the gene matches: 4. The CDR3 is 15 residues long. The DNA for the CDR3 is TGTGCCAGCAGTTATCTAGCGGCATCCTACAATGAGCAGTTCTTC. It is translated as CASSYLAASYNEQFF.

The chain couples TRBV20-1 to TRBJ2-7; 10 bases are shared with TRBD1. This CDR3 has 14 amino acids. Per germline, CDR1 DFQATT and CDR2 SNEGSKA (reference sequence). After removal of 1 base from V and 6 bases from J, the junction contained 6 bases not matched to a gene. The CDR3 DNA sequence: TGCAGTGCTAGAGGTAGGGACAGGGGATCCGAGCAGTACTTC. It codes for CSARGRDRGSEQYF.

This clonotype occurred many times. The chain links TRBV20-1 to TRBJ2-5; D is possibly TRBD1 (5 bases). CDR1 is DFQATT and CDR2 is SNEGSKA in the germline V gene (reference sequence). The CDR3 is made up of 12 amino acids. V lost 2 bases and J 6 bases, leaving 10 bases between the germline ends. The chain's CDR3 is CSARQGLQTQYF. CDR3 bases: TGCAGTGCTAGACAGGGTCTTCAGACCCAGTACTTC.

The V and J genes are TRBV20-1 and TRBJ2-7; 10 bases are a match to TRBD2. This CDR3 contains 13 residues. The V and J ends lost 5 bases and 4 bases, in that order; junction bases with no gene match: 5. The germline V gene has CDR1 DFQATT and CDR2 SNEGSKA (reference sequence). The CDR3 nucleotides are TGCAGTGCTTCCGGGACTAGCGCGTACGAGCAGTACTTC. As protein: CSASGTSAYEQYF.

This clonotype was picked up a small number of times. This sequence joins TRBV7-2 and TRBJ2-2, with 9 bases that match TRBD1. The V gene end was trimmed by 5 bases and the J gene end by 6 bases; junction bases not matched to a gene: 10. The CDR3 covers 16 residues. The germline V gene has CDR1 SGHTA and CDR2 FQGNSA. CDR3 region: CASSPLGTGWAGELFF. For the CDR3, the DNA is TGTGCCAGCAGCCCGCTAGGGACAGGGTGGGCCGGGGAGCTGTTTTTT.

This clonotype appeared a few times. The chain uses TRBV28 and TRBJ1-2; weak D call: TRBD1 (6 bases). The ends were cut back, 6 bases at V and 4 bases at J, with 24 bases in the middle. This CDR3 comprises 17 residues. The germline V gene has CDR1 MDHEN and CDR2 SYDVKM. CDR3 sequence (DNA): TGTGCCAGCAGCCCTTCGACAGGCCCTCTGGGTTCCTATGGCTACACCTTC. Amino acids: CASSPSTGPLGSYGYTF.

The V call is TRBV29-1, the J call TRBJ2-5; TRBD2 matches 11 bases. Germline V gene lookup returns CDR1 SQVTM and CDR2 ANQGSEA. There are 15 residues in the CDR3. J gave up 5 bases and V 7 bases, and 12 bases lay outside the gene matches. The CDR3 here is CSAHLAGGSRETQYF. CDR3 DNA sequence: TGCAGCGCGCACCTAGCGGGAGGCTCCCGGGAGACCCAGTACTTC.

This clonotype was seen many times. V is TRBV28 and J is TRBJ1-1; D is unresolved. Trimming took 5 bases from V and 7 from J, leaving 8 bases between them. Per germline, CDR1 MDHEN and CDR2 SYDVKM. This CDR3 region has 11 residues. CDR3 DNA: TGTGCCAGCAGTCTCAGTTATGAAGCTTTCTTT. Translation gives CASSLSYEAFF. Using reference TRBV28 and TRBJ1-1 for the parts outside the CDR3, the full variable domain is DVKVTQSSRYLVKRTGEKVFLECVQDMDHENMFWYRQDPGLGLRLIYFSYDVKMKEKGDIPEGYSVSREKKERFSLILESASTNQTSMYLCASSLSYEAFFGQGTRLTVV.

The chain uses TRBV28 and TRBJ1-5; D remains ambiguous. The CDR3 extends over 17 amino acids. Looked up from germline, CDR1 is MDHEN and CDR2 is SYDVKM. V was shortened by 3 bases and J by 2 bases, with 17 bases between the two germline ends. In DNA, the CDR3 is TGTGCCAGCAGTTTCCCTAATCTCGGTTGGGGCAATCAGCCCCAGCATTTT. This encodes CASSFPNLGWGNQPQHF.

This chain connects TRBV7-9 to TRBJ1-6, with 7 bases identical to TRBD1. With V trimmed by 5 bases and J by 5 bases, 9 bases remained unmatched. Germline V CDR1 and CDR2: SEHNR, FQNEAQ (reference sequence). There are 16 residues in the CDR3. The chain's CDR3 is CASSPETGLNNSPLHF. Written as DNA, the CDR3 is TGTGCCAGCAGCCCAGAGACAGGGTTAAATAATTCACCCCTCCACTTT.

In this sample, this clonotype turned up many times. The chain carries TRBV9 and TRBJ2-2; 10 bases fit TRBD1. The CDR3 length is 15 residues. The J segment lost 5 bases and the V segment lost 2 bases, leaving 3 bases of the junction unmatched. Germline values: CDR1 SGDLS, CDR2 YYNGEE. CDR3 sequence: CASSVGTGATGELFF. The CDR3 nucleotides are TGTGCCAGCAGCGTTGGGACAGGGGCGACCGGGGAGCTGTTTTTT.

The rearrangement joins TRBV9 to TRBJ2-5; D call uncertain. The CDR3 covers 14 residues. V lost 4 bases and J 4 bases, leaving 14 bases between the germline ends. Per the germline V gene, CDR1 is SGDLS and CDR2 is YYNGEE. CDR3 sequence (DNA): TGTGCCAGCAGCCAGACTCAAGACGCAGAGACCCAGTACTTC. Amino acid sequence: CASSQTQDAETQYF.

The CDR3 is CASSRDWRDYEQYF. The CDR3 bases are TGTGCCAGCTCACGGGATTGGAGGGACTACGAGCAGTACTTC. The chain employs TRBV18 and TRBJ2-7; tentatively, D is TRBD2 (6 bases). From germline, CDR1 is KGHSH and CDR2 LQKENI. The CDR3 is made up of 14 amino acids. The V end lost 4 bases, the J end lost 3 bases, and 13 bases lay between the germline ends.

The chain couples TRBV3-1 to TRBJ1-5, with D tentatively TRBD1 (6 bases). The germline V gene has CDR1 LGHDT and CDR2 YNNKEL (reference sequence). Trimming stripped 4 bases from V and 3 bases from J, with 10 bases between. This CDR3 has 14 residues. The CDR3 protein is CASSLRQDNQPQHF. The CDR3 DNA is TGTGCCAGCAGCCTGCGACAGGACAATCAGCCCCAGCATTTT. Full variable domain (outside the CDR3, taken from reference TRBV3-1 and TRBJ1-5): DTAVSQTPKYLVTQMGNDKSIKCEQNLGHDTMYWYKQDSKKFLKIMFSYNNKELIINETVPNRFSPKSPDKAHLNLHINSLELGDSAVYFCASSLRQDNQPQHFGDGTRLSIL.

V usage is TRBV10-3 and J usage is TRBJ2-1, with 11 bases identical to TRBD2. J lost 0 bases, V lost 7 bases, and 14 bases had no gene match. CDR3 length: 19 residues. Germline-derived CDR1 and CDR2 are ENHRY and SYGVKD. CDR3 residues: CAIKRVGTSGAYSYNEQFF. The CDR3 nucleotides are TGTGCCATCAAGAGGGTTGGGACTAGCGGTGCTTACTCCTACAATGAGCAGTTCTTC.

This clonotype was counted at least ten times. This chain links TRBV10-2 with TRBJ2-7; D is unclear. V dropped 6 bases and J dropped 0 bases, with 6 bases sitting between them. Germline CDR1 and CDR2: WSHSY and SAAADI. This CDR3 has 12 residues. The CDR3 region has the DNA TGCGCCAGCAGGGCCACCTCCTACGAGCAGTACTTC. It encodes CASRATSYEQYF.

This clonotype was counted a few times. The rearrangement links TRBV5-6 to TRBJ2-3; 9 bases match TRBD1. Looked up from germline, CDR1 is SGHDT and CDR2 is YYEEEE. The CDR3 contains 15 residues. Losses at the gene ends were 4 bases for V and 0 bases for J; bases not matched to a gene: 3. CDR3 DNA: TGTGCCAGCAGCGGGGGGACAGGGAGCACAGATACGCAGTATTTT. Translation gives CASSGGTGSTDTQYF.

This chain uses TRBV30 with TRBJ2-5, with 9 nucleotides matching TRBD2. The CDR3 covers 14 residues. Germline trimming cut 5 bases from V and 1 base from J; bases unmatched to any gene: 5. CDR1 and CDR2 from the germline V gene are GTSNPN and SVGIG (reference sequence). CDR3 DNA sequence: TGTGCCTGGTACAAGCGGGAGGCCCAAGAGACCCAGTACTTC. Its translation is CAWYKREAQETQYF.

This clonotype was seen at least ten times. The rearrangement joins TRBV7-9 to TRBJ2-7, with unresolved D. Trimming pared 5 bases from V and 6 bases from J, leaving 11 bases between. The CDR3 length is 12 residues. The germline gives CDR1 SEHNR, CDR2 FQNEAQ (reference sequence). In nucleotides, the CDR3 is TGTGCCAGCAGCCCCGGGTTTCTCGAGCAGTACTTC. Translated, it gives CASSPGFLEQYF.

This clonotype came up many times. V and J are TRBV18 and TRBJ2-5; D is unclear. Germline-derived CDR1 and CDR2 are KGHSH and LQKENI. V was trimmed by 4 bases and J by 3 bases, leaving 6 bases between them. The CDR3 totals 12 residues. The CDR3 nucleotides read TGTGCCAGCTCACGCCCTAAAGAGACCCAGTACTTC. Translation gives CASSRPKETQYF.

This clonotype was detected many times. The rearrangement uses TRBV19 and TRBJ2-7, with TRBD2 matching over 9 bases. V was clipped by 5 bases and J by 5 bases; unmatched bases: 7. The CDR3 totals 14 residues. Germline-derived CDR1 and CDR2 are LNHDA and SQIVND (reference sequence). CDR3 DNA: TGTGCCAGTAGTTCTAGCGGGGCCCCCCACGAGCAGTACTTC. Translating it yields CASSSSGAPHEQYF.

This clonotype was counted at least ten times. The chain uses TRBV6-1 and TRBJ2-7; TRBD1 matches 10 bases. V lost 6 bases to trimming and J lost 2 bases; unmatched junction nucleotides: 4. Germline V gene lookup returns CDR1 MNHNS and CDR2 SASEGT. This CDR3 is built from 14 residues. The CDR3 region is CASRAGQGAYEQYF. Here the CDR3 DNA reads TGTGCCAGCAGAGCTGGACAGGGGGCCTACGAGCAGTACTTC.

This chain links TRBV6-2 or TRBV6-3 with TRBJ1-3; the match to TRBD1 covers 8 bases. Germline values: CDR1 MNHEY, CDR2 SVGEGT. This CDR3 comprises 15 residues. With V trimmed by 6 bases and J by 0 bases, 4 bases remained unmatched. The CDR3, as DNA: TGTGCCAGCAGACCGGACAGGGTCTCTGGAAACACCATATATTTT. Its protein is CASRPDRVSGNTIYF.

This clonotype was seen many times. The gene calls are TRBV6-4 and TRBJ2-3; TRBD2 is a possible D gene (6 bases). V was shortened by 2 bases and J by 1 base, with 10 bases between the two germline ends. Germline CDR1 is MRHNA and CDR2 is SNTAGT. The CDR3 sequence is 15 residues long. CDR3 DNA sequence: TGTGCCAGCAGTGACGGGCAGCGGGGCACAGATACGCAGTATTTT. This encodes CASSDGQRGTDTQYF.

This clonotype appeared many times. This chain connects TRBV6-2 or TRBV6-3 to TRBJ1-2, with D uncertain. Germline V gene data show CDR1 as MNHEY and CDR2 as SVGEGT. The CDR3 spans 13 residues. Trimming cost V 5 bases and J 4 bases, with 11 bases left between them. In DNA form, the CDR3 reads TGTGCCAGCAGTCACCCGGGTATCTATGGCTACACCTTC. It yields the protein CASSHPGIYGYTF.

In the case of this clonotype: Mismatch with germline at one junction end may stem from a read error. The rearrangement links TRBV2 to TRBJ2-2; D is possibly TRBD1 (5 bases). Germline lookup yields CDR1 SNHLY and CDR2 FYNNEI. The CDR3 runs 15 residues. The CDR3 sequence is CASSQESGYSGELFF. For the CDR3, the DNA is TGCGCCAGCAGCCAAGAATCAGGGTATAGCGGGGAGCTGTTTTTT. Combining the CDR3 with reference TRBV2 and TRBJ2-2 gives the whole variable domain EPEVTQTPSHQVTQMGQEVILRCVPISNHLYFYWYRQILGQKVEFLVSFYNNEISEKSEIFDDQFSVERPDGSNFTLKIRSTKLEDSAMYFCASSQESGYSGELFFGEGSRLTVL.

The rearrangement uses TRBV4-2 and TRBJ2-2, with 9 bases that match TRBD2. This CDR3 comprises 16 residues. V was clipped by 0 bases and J by 9 bases; unmatched bases: 8. CDR1 is LGHNA and CDR2 is YNFKEQ in the germline V gene. The CDR3 bases are TGTGCCAGCAGCCAAGATAATCCTAGCGGGAAAAGGGAGCTGTTTTTT. Translated, it gives CASSQDNPSGKRELFF.